This TCR beta chain derives from a study of blood T cell repertoires in COVID-19. Overall study context: Acute and convalescent COVID-19 samples came from the United States, Italy and Spain. PBMCs, B-cell-depleted T cells, or T cells provided the cDNA or gDNA that made up the material.

Germline V gene sequence: CDR1 DFQATT, CDR2 SNEGSKA (reference sequence). V lost 3 bases and J lost 0, with 10 bases in between. This CDR3 contains 14 residues. Per the study methods: Estimation of nucleated cell counts was performed using reference gene primer amplification. Only in-frame clones appear in the TCRdb table, and some are missing; sequencing was by immunoSEQ multiplex PCR. That table gives V, J and clone size, and the DNA gave D and trimming. The profile shows roughly 100,000 clones, about 76% of them singletons. The V and J genes are TRBV20-1 and TRBJ2-3; the D is unclear. Specimen: peripheral blood. The receptor was derived from an elderly woman with acute or convalescent COVID-19. CDR3 in amino acids: CSASQATSTDTQYF. The CDR3 bases are TGCAGTGCTAGTCAGGCAACTAGCACAGATACGCAGTATTTT.